This T cell receptor beta chain stems from a study of T cell changes during pregnancy in multiple sclerosis. Clones were read by immunoSEQ multiplex PCR, and TCRdb kept only the in-frame ones, dropping some. The sample shows about 50,000 clones, about 93% of them seen only once. This clone came up once. The germline V gene encodes CDR1 SGHTA and CDR2 FQGTGA. The ends lost 6 bases at V and 6 bases at J; junction bases unmatched: 11. There are 16 residues in the CDR3. This sample comprised CD4+ T cells from peripheral blood mononuclear cells, obtained after pregnancy. This clonotype originated in a female donor with multiple sclerosis, enrolled in a pregnancy study. V and J are TRBV7-3 and TRBJ2-1, with TRBD2 matching 10 bases. The CDR3 bases are TGTGCCAGCAGTCTTCGAGCGGGAGGGCTTGTCAATGAGCAGTTCTTC. This translates into CASSLRAGGLVNEQFF.